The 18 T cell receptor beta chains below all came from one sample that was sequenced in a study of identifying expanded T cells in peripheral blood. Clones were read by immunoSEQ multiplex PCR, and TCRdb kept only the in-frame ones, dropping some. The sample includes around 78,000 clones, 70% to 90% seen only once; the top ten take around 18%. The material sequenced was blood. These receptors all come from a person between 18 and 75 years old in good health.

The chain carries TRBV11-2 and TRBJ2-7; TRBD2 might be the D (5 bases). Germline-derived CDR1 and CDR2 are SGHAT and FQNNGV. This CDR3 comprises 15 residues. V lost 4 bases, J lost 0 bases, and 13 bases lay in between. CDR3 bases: TGTGCCAGCAGCTCGGCGGGTGAAAGCTCCTACGAGCAGTACTTC. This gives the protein CASSSAGESSYEQYF.

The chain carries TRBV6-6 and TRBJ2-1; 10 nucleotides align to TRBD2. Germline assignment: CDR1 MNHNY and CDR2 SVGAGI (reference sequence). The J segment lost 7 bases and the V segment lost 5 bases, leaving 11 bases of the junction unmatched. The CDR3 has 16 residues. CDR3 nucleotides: TGTGCCAGCAGTCCACTACTAGCGGGATCTAGAAATGAGCAGTTCTTC. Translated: CASSPLLAGSRNEQFF.

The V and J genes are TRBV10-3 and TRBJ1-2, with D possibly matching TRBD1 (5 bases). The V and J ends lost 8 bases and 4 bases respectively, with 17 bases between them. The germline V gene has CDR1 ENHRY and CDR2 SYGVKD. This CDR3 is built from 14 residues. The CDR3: CAIPRGVKGYGYTF. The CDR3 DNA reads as TGTGCCATCCCCCGGGGCGTTAAGGGCTATGGCTACACCTTC.

The CDR3 region has the DNA TGTGCCAGCAGTTACTTGGGACAGGGCTTAGGTTCACCCCTCCACTTT. Translation: CASSYLGQGLGSPLHF. The chain couples TRBV6-5 to TRBJ1-6; 9 bases agree with TRBD1. This CDR3 comprises 16 residues. Losses at the gene ends were 1 base for V and 9 bases for J; bases not matched to a gene: 7. Per the germline V gene, CDR1 is MNHEY and CDR2 is SVGAGI.

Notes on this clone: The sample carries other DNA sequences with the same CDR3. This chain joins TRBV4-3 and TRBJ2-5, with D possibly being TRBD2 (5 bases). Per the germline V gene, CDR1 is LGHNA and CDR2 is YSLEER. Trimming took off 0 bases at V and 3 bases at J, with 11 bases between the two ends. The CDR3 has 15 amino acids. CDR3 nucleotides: TGCGCCAGCAGCCAAGATAGGAGGATTGAAGAGACCCAGTACTTC. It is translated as CASSQDRRIEETQYF.

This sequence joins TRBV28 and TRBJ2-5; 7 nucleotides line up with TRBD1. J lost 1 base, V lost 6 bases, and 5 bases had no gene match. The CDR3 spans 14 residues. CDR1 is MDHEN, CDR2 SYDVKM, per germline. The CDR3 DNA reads TGTGCCAGCAGGTCACAGGGGATCCAAGAGACCCAGTACTTC. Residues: CASRSQGIQETQYF.

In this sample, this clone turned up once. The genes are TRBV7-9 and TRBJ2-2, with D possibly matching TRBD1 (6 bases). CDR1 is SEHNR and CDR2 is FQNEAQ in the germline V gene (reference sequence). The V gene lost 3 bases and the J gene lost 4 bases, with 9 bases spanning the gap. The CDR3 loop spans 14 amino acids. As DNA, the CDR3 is TGTGCCAGCAGCTTCAGGACAGTCACCGGGGAGCTGTTTTTT. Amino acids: CASSFRTVTGELFF.

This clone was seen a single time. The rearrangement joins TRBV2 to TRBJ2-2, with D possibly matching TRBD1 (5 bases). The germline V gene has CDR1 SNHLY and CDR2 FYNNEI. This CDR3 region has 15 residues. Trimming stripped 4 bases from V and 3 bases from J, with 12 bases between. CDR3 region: CASSGRGGDTGELFF. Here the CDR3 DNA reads TGTGCCAGCAGTGGAAGGGGTGGGGACACCGGGGAGCTGTTTTTT. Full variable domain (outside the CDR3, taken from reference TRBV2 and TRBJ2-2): EPEVTQTPSHQVTQMGQEVILRCVPISNHLYFYWYRQILGQKVEFLVSFYNNEISEKSEIFDDQFSVERPDGSNFTLKIRSTKLEDSAMYFCASSGRGGDTGELFFGEGSRLTVL.

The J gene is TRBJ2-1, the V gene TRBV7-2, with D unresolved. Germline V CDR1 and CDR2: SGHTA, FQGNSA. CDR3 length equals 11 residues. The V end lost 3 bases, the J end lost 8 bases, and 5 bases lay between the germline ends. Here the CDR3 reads CASSFGYEQFF. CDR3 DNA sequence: TGTGCCAGCAGCTTCGGCTATGAGCAGTTCTTC.

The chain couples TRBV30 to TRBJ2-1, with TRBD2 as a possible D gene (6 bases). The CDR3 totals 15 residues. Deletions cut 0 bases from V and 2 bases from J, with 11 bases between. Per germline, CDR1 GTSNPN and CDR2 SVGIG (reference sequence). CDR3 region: CAWSVLARAYNEQFF. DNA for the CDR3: TGTGCCTGGAGTGTACTAGCCCGAGCCTACAATGAGCAGTTCTTC.

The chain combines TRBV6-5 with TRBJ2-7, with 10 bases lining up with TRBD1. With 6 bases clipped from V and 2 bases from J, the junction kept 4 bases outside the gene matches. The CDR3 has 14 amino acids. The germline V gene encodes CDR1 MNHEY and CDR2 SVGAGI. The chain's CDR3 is CASRFGQGAYEQYF. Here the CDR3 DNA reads TGTGCCAGCAGGTTTGGACAGGGGGCCTACGAGCAGTACTTC.

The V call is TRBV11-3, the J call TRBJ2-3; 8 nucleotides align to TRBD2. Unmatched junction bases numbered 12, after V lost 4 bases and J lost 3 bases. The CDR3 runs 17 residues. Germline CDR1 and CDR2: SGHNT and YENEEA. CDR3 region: CASSSREGRFGTDTQYF. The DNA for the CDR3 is TGTGCCAGCAGCTCCCGGGAGGGGCGATTCGGGACAGATACGCAGTATTTT.

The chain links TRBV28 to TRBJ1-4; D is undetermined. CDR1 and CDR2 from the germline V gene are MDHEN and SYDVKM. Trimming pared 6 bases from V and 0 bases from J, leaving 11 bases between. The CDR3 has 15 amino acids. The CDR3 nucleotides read TGTGCCAGCAGCCGGACCGATACAACTAATGAAAAACTGTTTTTT. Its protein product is CASSRTDTTNEKLFF.

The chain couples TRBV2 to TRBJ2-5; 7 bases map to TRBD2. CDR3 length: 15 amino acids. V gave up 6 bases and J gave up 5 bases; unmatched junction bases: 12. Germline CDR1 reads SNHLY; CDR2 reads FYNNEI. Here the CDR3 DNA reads TGTGCCAGCAGGCAACGAGCGGGAATGACGGAGACCCAGTACTTC. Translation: CASRQRAGMTETQYF.

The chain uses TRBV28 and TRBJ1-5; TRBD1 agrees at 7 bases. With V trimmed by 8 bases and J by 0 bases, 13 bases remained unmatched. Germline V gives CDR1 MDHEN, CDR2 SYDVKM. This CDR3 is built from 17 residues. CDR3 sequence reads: CASLQSVGGYSNQPQHF. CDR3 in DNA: TGTGCCAGCCTCCAAAGTGTAGGGGGCTATAGCAATCAGCCCCAGCATTTT.

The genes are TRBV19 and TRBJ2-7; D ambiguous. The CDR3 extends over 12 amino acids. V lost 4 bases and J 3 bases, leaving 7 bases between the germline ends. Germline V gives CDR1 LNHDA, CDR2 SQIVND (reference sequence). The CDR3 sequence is CASSSLFYEQYF. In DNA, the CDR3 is TGTGCCAGTAGTAGCCTTTTCTACGAGCAGTACTTC.

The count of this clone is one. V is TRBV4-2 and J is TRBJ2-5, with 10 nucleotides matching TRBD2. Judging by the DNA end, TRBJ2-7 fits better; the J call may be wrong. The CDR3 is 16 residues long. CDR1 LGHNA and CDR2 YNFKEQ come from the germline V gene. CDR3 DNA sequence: TGTGCCAGCAGCCAAAGTCAGCGGGAGGGCCTAGGCGAGCAGTACTTC. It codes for CASSQSQREGLGEQYF.

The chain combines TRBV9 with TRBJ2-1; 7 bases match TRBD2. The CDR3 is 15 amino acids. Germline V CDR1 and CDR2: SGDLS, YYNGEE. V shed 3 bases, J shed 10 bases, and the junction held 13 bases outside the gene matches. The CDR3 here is CASSASGGMSSEQFF. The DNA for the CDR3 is TGTGCCAGCAGCGCCTCCGGGGGGATGTCATCCGAGCAGTTCTTC.